The rows below give T cell receptor beta chains drawn from one sample of a study of cytotoxic CD8 clonotypes in ibrutinib-treated CLL. Measured with immunoSEQ multiplex PCR; TCRdb has only the in-frame clones, and not every one. This sample carries about 14,000 clones, roughly 70% of them seen once, and the ten largest clones take 5.4%. This sample comprised PBMCs, obtained before ibrutinib treatment. These receptors were obtained from a human donor with chronic lymphocytic leukemia. Both conserved end residues are part of each CDR3. A D gene is named only where the DNA matches it firmly. Not all rows give a size; the values are once, few, many and, for expanded clones, a class.

CASSTGGAEDTEAFF	TGTGCCAGCAGCACTGGGGGGGCGGAGGACACTGAAGCTTTCTTT	-	TRBJ1-1	-	TRBV28
CASSPGGGGQPQHF	TGCGCCAGCAGCCCGGGGGGGGGCGGTCAGCCCCAGCATTTT	-	TRBJ1-5	-	TRBV5-1
CASRTGGKETQYF	TGTGCCAGTAGGACAGGGGGAAAAGAGACCCAGTACTTC	few	TRBJ2-5	TRBD1	TRBV19
CASSLFPGPQGNNEKLFF	TGTGCCAGCAGTTTATTTCCGGGTCCGCAGGGGAATAATGAAAAACTGTTTTTT	once	TRBJ1-4	-	TRBV27
CASSMGEGFRPSSYNEQFF	TGTGCCAGTAGTATGGGGGAGGGGTTCCGCCCTAGCTCCTACAATGAGCAGTTCTTC	-	TRBJ2-1	TRBD2	TRBV19
CASSVGYSNQPQHF	TGTGCCAGCAGTGTTGGATATAGCAATCAGCCCCAGCATTTT	-	TRBJ1-5	-	TRBV6-1
CASSLVLAGSGDTQYF	TGCGCCAGCAGCTTGGTCCTAGCGGGATCGGGGGATACGCAGTATTTT	-	TRBJ2-3	TRBD2	TRBV5-1
CASRPGGRGGEKLFF	TGTGCCAGTAGGCCCGGTGGGCGCGGGGGTGAAAAACTGTTTTTT	-	TRBJ1-4	-	TRBV19
CASSLGGWDTEAFF	TGTGCCAGCAGTTTAGGGGGGTGGGACACTGAAGCTTTCTTT	-	TRBJ1-1	-	TRBV27
CASQRADSSYNEQFF	TGTGCCAGTCAGAGGGCGGATAGCTCCTACAATGAGCAGTTCTTC	-	TRBJ2-1	-	TRBV6-1
CATSRDFHTEAFF	TGTGCCACCAGCAGAGATTTCCACACTGAAGCTTTCTTT	-	TRBJ1-1	-	TRBV15
CASSPGTNYGYTF	TGTGCCAGCAGCCCCGGGACCAACTATGGCTACACCTTC	-	TRBJ1-2	-	TRBV9
CASSEGHRGETQYF	TGTGCCAGCAGTGAAGGGCACAGGGGTGAGACCCAGTACTTC	-	TRBJ2-5	TRBD1	TRBV6-1
CAISEPPRGDRTGELFF	TGTGCCATCAGTGAGCCCCCGCGGGGAGACAGGACCGGGGAGCTGTTTTTT	-	TRBJ2-2	-	TRBV10-3
CASSLDIGGTDTQYF	TGTGCCAGCAGCTTGGACATAGGAGGCACAGATACGCAGTATTTT	-	TRBJ2-3	-	TRBV5-4
CASSMSGGLEPQHF	TGTGCCAGTAGTATGTCGGGGGGCCTGGAGCCCCAGCATTTT	-	TRBJ1-5	-	TRBV19
CASSPPDTQYF	TGTGCCAGCAGCCCCCCAGATACGCAGTATTTT	few	TRBJ2-3	-	TRBV7-9
CASSSTTGANTEAFF	TGCGCCAGCAGCTCCACGACAGGGGCCAACACTGAAGCTTTCTTT	-	TRBJ1-1	TRBD1	TRBV5-1
CASSQAPGLAAAQETQYF	TGTGCCAGCAGCCAAGCCCCGGGACTAGCGGCCGCCCAAGAGACCCAGTACTTC	once	TRBJ2-5	TRBD2	TRBV4-2
CASSLRPPQGGELFF	TGTGCCAGCAGTTTGAGGCCTCCCCAGGGTGGGGAGCTGTTTTTT	-	TRBJ2-2	-	TRBV6-6
CASSNGGRNQPQHF	TGTGCCAGCAGCAACGGGGGCAGAAATCAGCCCCAGCATTTT	-	TRBJ1-5	-	TRBV21-1
CASSLAGDRALHF	TGTGCCAGCAGCTTAGCGGGGGACCGGGCCCTCCACTTT	-	TRBJ1-6	-	TRBV7-2